A selection of T cell receptor beta chains follows, all from one sample in a study of T-cell reconstitution after alpha-beta-depleted transplantation in children. TCRdb processed the PCR reads anew with MiXCR; each CDR3 protein has one entry. The table includes about 600,000 distinct CDR3 sequences, more than 9% detected once. This specimen was PBMCs from the stem cell graft donor, taken from the stem cell graft. Source of these receptors: a human donor who donated a stem cell graft to a child with acute myeloid leukemia. Both conserved end residues are part of each CDR3. A D gene is named only where the DNA matches it firmly. Clone size appears in some rows only: once, few, many, or a class for an expanded clone.

TRBD2,many,TRBV25-1,TRBJ2-1,CASSSTSGAYNEQFF
-,-,TRBV6-5,TRBJ2-7,CASSYGAAYEQYF
-,once,TRBV29-1,TRBJ2-3,CSVVSAGRTDTQYF
-,-,TRBV20-1,TRBJ1-2,CSARTLANYGYTF
TRBD2,many,TRBV20-1,TRBJ2-3,CSARGAGGLADTQYF
TRBD2,-,TRBV27,TRBJ2-3,CASSLVSGGSGDTQYF
TRBD2,many,TRBV7-9,TRBJ2-4,CASSIWEGPTKNIQYF
-,many,TRBV12-3/TRBV12-4,TRBJ1-5,CASSPQIGRGNQPQHF
TRBD1,-,TRBV2,TRBJ2-1,CASSAQGGPSYNEQFF
-,few,TRBV6-2/TRBV6-3,TRBJ1-5,CASSNGSNQPQHF
TRBD2,-,TRBV20-1,TRBJ2-1,CSAVSRTSAYNEQFF
TRBD2,many,TRBV29-1,TRBJ2-1,CSAGTSGRGEQFF
-,-,TRBV7-3,TRBJ2-7,CASSTYAGNYEQYF
-,many,TRBV6-6,TRBJ2-7,CATTEVYEQYF
TRBD1,many,TRBV7-2,TRBJ2-5,CASSADRGQETQYF
TRBD2,few,TRBV5-1,TRBJ2-1,CASRPTGLAGAHEQFF
TRBD2,-,TRBV25-1,TRBJ2-3,CASSGGLKGREPDTQYF
-,many,TRBV12-3/TRBV12-4,TRBJ2-1,CASSFVAPIHNEQFF
-,-,TRBV30,TRBJ1-2,CAWSAGTGAGGYTF
-,-,TRBV15,TRBJ2-7,CATSREGVPGEQYF
-,-,TRBV12-5,TRBJ2-7,CASGLWYEQYF
TRBD1,few,TRBV5-5,TRBJ2-7,CASSARDRAYEQYF
-,-,TRBV20-1,TRBJ1-1,CSASGPYTEAFF
TRBD2,many,TRBV20-1,TRBJ2-1,CSARDWASGRPSSYNEQFF
TRBD1,many,TRBV5-6,TRBJ2-1,CASSLDEQGYNEQFF
TRBD2,-,TRBV7-6,TRBJ2-7,CASSLGGGLYEQYF
TRBD2,-,TRBV7-2,TRBJ2-1,CASSLREGIIYNEQFF
-,few,TRBV6-6,TRBJ2-7,CASRQYSYEQYF
TRBD2,-,TRBV7-9,TRBJ2-2,CASSILAGGRNTGELFF
TRBD2,many,TRBV11-1,TRBJ2-1,CASSLALREDSSVYNEQFF
-,-,TRBV7-9,TRBJ1-5,CASSLGSHSNQPQHF